What follows are 29 T cell receptor beta chains derived from one specimen sequenced in a study of technical replicates of blood from a handful of donors. Profiling relied on immunoSEQ multiplex PCR, and the TCRdb table lists in-frame clones only, not all of them. This sample yields about 90,000 clones, of which about nine tenths are seen a single time; about 0.26% belongs to the top ten. Material: T cells isolated from PBMCs. These receptor sequences come from a human donor in good health.

The chain uses TRBV28 and TRBJ2-7; D is possibly TRBD2 (5 bases). Germline values: CDR1 MDHEN, CDR2 SYDVKM. This CDR3 is built from 14 residues. V was clipped by 7 bases and J by 3 bases, with 16 bases between them. The CDR3, as DNA: TGTGCCAGCACCCCCTTCGGGGTGTTCTACGAGCAGTACTTC. It encodes CASTPFGVFYEQYF.

The V and J genes are TRBV28 and TRBJ2-7; no reliable D call. Germline V gene data show CDR1 as MDHEN and CDR2 as SYDVKM. Trimming left V 3 bases short and J 3 bases short, with 21 bases between. The CDR3 is 17 amino acids. The CDR3 bases are TGTGCCAGCAGTTTCGACTGGAATAGCCGCTCCTACTACGAGCAGTACTTC. Translated, it gives CASSFDWNSRSYYEQYF. Full variable domain (outside the CDR3, taken from reference TRBV28 and TRBJ2-7): DVKVTQSSRYLVKRTGEKVFLECVQDMDHENMFWYRQDPGLGLRLIYFSYDVKMKEKGDIPEGYSVSREKKERFSLILESASTNQTSMYLCASSFDWNSRSYYEQYFGPGTRLTVT.

The V gene is TRBV21-1, the J gene TRBJ2-2; TRBD1 is taken as the D call from the table, unchecked against the DNA. TRBV21-1 is flagged as a pseudogene. CDR3 length: 17 residues. CDR3 sequence: CASTPRKGPANTGELFF. CDR3 DNA sequence: TGTGCCAGCACCCCCAGGAAGGGGCCAGCGAACACCGGGGAGCTGTTTTTT.

The chain carries TRBV11-2 and TRBJ2-5; no reliable D call. From germline, CDR1 is SGHAT and CDR2 FQNNGV. The length of the CDR3 is 15 residues. With 0 bases removed from V and 1 base from J, the gap between germline ends came to 9 bases. The CDR3 nucleotides read TGTGCCAGCAGCTTAGATGGGCCGGTCCAAGAGACCCAGTACTTC. Translation gives CASSLDGPVQETQYF.

This chain links TRBV7-6 with TRBJ1-4, with TRBD1 identical over 9 bases. This CDR3 region has 15 residues. Germline CDR1 is SGHVS and CDR2 is FNYEAQ. The J segment lost 7 bases and the V segment lost 1 base, leaving 4 bases of the junction unmatched. The CDR3 nucleotides read TGTGCCAGCAGCTTAGGGGACAGGGACGGTGAAAAACTGTTTTTT. It specifies CASSLGDRDGEKLFF.

The V and J genes are TRBV5-1 and TRBJ2-1, with 10 bases aligning to TRBD2. Germline V gene lookup returns CDR1 SGHRS and CDR2 YFSETQ. V trimming: 0 bases; J trimming: 8 bases; junction bases outside the gene matches: 2. This CDR3 has 14 amino acids. This CDR3 is CASSLGSGRDEQFF. The CDR3 nucleotides are TGCGCCAGCAGCTTGGGGAGCGGGAGGGATGAGCAGTTCTTC.

At least ten counts were recorded for this clone. CDR3 sequence reads: CASSDHPGQVYEQYF. The CDR3 coding sequence is TGTGCCAGTAGTGATCATCCGGGACAGGTCTACGAGCAGTACTTC. The V gene is TRBV19, the J gene TRBJ2-7; the match to TRBD1 covers 8 bases. Looked up from germline, CDR1 is LNHDA and CDR2 is SQIVND (reference sequence). Trimming took 5 bases from V and 3 from J; bases not matched to a gene: 9. This CDR3 has 15 amino acids.

The chain is built from TRBV15 and TRBJ2-7; D is undetermined. Germline CDR1 LNHNV, CDR2 YYDKDF (reference sequence). The V gene lost 1 base and the J gene lost 0 bases, with 7 bases spanning the gap. CDR3 length equals 14 residues. The CDR3, as DNA: TGTGCCACCAGCAGAGGAGGTACCTCCTACGAGCAGTACTTC. Amino acid sequence: CATSRGGTSYEQYF.

The genes are TRBV7-6 and TRBJ2-2; TRBD2 agrees at 11 bases. CDR3 length: 18 residues. Germline-derived CDR1 and CDR2 are SGHVS and FNYEAQ. V lost 10 bases and J lost 3; bases outside the gene matches: 16. CDR3 residues: CATSNKLAGASDTGELFF. The CDR3 DNA is TGTGCCACCTCGAATAAACTAGCGGGAGCGTCCGACACCGGGGAGCTGTTTTTT.

The chain is built from TRBV12-5 and TRBJ2-1, with TRBD2 matching over 11 bases. This CDR3 has 17 amino acids. Germline V CDR1 and CDR2: LGHNT, FRNRAP. Trimming cost V 1 base and J 8 bases; bases outside gene matches: 10. CDR3 coding DNA: TGTGCTAGTGGTTTGGGAGTAGCGGGAGGGCCAAGCGATGAGCAGTTCTTC. It yields the protein CASGLGVAGGPSDEQFF.

This chain uses TRBV5-1 with TRBJ2-5, with D possibly TRBD1 on 6 matching bases. Germline values: CDR1 SGHRS, CDR2 YFSETQ. The CDR3 is 14 residues long. Trimming left V 1 base short and J 5 bases short, with 12 bases between. The CDR3 loop is CASSLSGDRETQYF. In DNA form, the CDR3 reads TGCGCCAGCAGCTTGTCTGGTGACAGGGAGACCCAGTACTTC.

The rearrangement links TRBV6-1 to TRBJ2-7; D remains unclear. The CDR3 contains 13 residues. Germline lookup yields CDR1 MNHNS and CDR2 SASEGT. V was pared by 6 bases and J by 0 bases, with 9 bases between. CDR3 loop: CASSRLGSYEQYF. In nucleotides, the CDR3 is TGTGCCAGCAGCCGACTGGGCTCCTACGAGCAGTACTTC.

The CDR3 coding sequence is TGTGCCAGCAGTTGGGGGGGCCGGACAGATACGCAGTATTTT. It encodes CASSWGGRTDTQYF. This rearrangement joins TRBV6-4 to TRBJ2-3, with D maybe TRBD2 (7 bases). The CDR3 is 14 amino acids. V lost 5 bases, J lost 3 bases, and 12 bases lay in between. The germline gives CDR1 MRHNA, CDR2 SNTAGT.

V gene TRBV27 combines with J gene TRBJ2-3; the match to TRBD2 covers 8 bases. Germline CDR1 reads MNHEY; CDR2 reads SMNVEV (reference sequence). This CDR3 has 19 residues. The V gene end was trimmed by 6 bases and the J gene end by 0 bases; junction bases not matched to a gene: 17. DNA for the CDR3: TGTGCCAGCAGCCAATTCGGGGGGGGGTTAACGTATAGCACAGATACGCAGTATTTT. This sequence encodes CASSQFGGGLTYSTDTQYF.

V gene TRBV29-1 combines with J gene TRBJ2-5, with 9 bases matching TRBD2. After removal of 4 bases from V and 1 base from J, the junction contained 7 bases not matched to a gene. This CDR3 is built from 15 residues. CDR1 and CDR2 (germline): SQVTM, ANQGSEA. CDR3 region: CSVVISGGTQETQYF. The CDR3 DNA reads TGCAGCGTTGTGATAAGCGGGGGGACCCAAGAGACCCAGTACTTC.

The gene calls are TRBV2 and TRBJ2-3, with 8 bases aligning to TRBD1. J gave up 3 bases and V 5 bases, and 4 bases lay outside the gene matches. Germline CDR1 reads SNHLY; CDR2 reads FYNNEI. CDR3 length equals 14 residues. CDR3: CASSQQGGTDTQYF. In nucleotides, the CDR3 is TGTGCCAGCAGTCAACAGGGGGGAACAGATACGCAGTATTTT.

The V and J genes are TRBV19 and TRBJ1-6; D might be TRBD1 (6 bases). The ends were cut back, 6 bases at V and 10 bases at J, with 16 bases in the middle. Per the germline V gene, CDR1 is LNHDA and CDR2 is SQIVND (reference sequence). The CDR3 length is 14 residues. CDR3 DNA sequence: TGTGCCAGTAGGCCCGGGACAAACTCCTCACCCCTCCACTTT. Translating it yields CASRPGTNSSPLHF.

J is TRBJ2-7 and V is TRBV30, with D maybe TRBD1 (5 bases). Per germline, CDR1 GTSNPN and CDR2 SVGIG (reference sequence). V gave up 3 bases and J gave up 5 bases, with 8 bases separating them. The CDR3 length is 11 residues. The DNA for the CDR3 is TGTGCCTGGAGGTCAGGGAACGAGCAGTACTTC. This encodes CAWRSGNEQYF. Drawing the rest from reference TRBV30 and TRBJ2-7, the complete variable domain is SQTIHQWPATLVQPVGSPLSLECTVEGTSNPNLYWYRQAAGRGLQLLFYSVGIGQISSEVPQNLSASRPQDRQFILSSKKLLLSDSGFYLCAWRSGNEQYFGPGTRLTVT.

The gene calls are TRBV6-5 and TRBJ2-7; no definite D call. The V and J ends lost 5 bases and 6 bases respectively, with 14 bases between them. Germline assignment: CDR1 MNHEY and CDR2 SVGAGI. The CDR3 is 13 residues long. The CDR3 reads CASSALGAREQYF. CDR3 in DNA: TGTGCCAGCAGTGCCTTAGGAGCCCGCGAGCAGTACTTC.

This rearrangement joins TRBV11-2 to TRBJ1-4, with 7 bases aligning to TRBD1. V lost 5 bases, J lost 8 bases, and 5 bases stayed unmatched. CDR3 length: 13 amino acids. Germline V gene data show CDR1 as SGHAT and CDR2 as FQNNGV. The DNA of the CDR3 is TGTGCCAGCAGCATAACAGGGGCGGAAAAACTGTTTTTT. It encodes CASSITGAEKLFF.

The rearrangement uses TRBV11-2 and TRBJ1-1, with 7 bases that match TRBD1. CDR1 is SGHAT, CDR2 FQNNGV, per germline. The CDR3 spans 13 residues. V lost 3 bases, J lost 11 bases, and 9 bases stayed unmatched. The CDR3 nucleotides read TGTGCCAGCAGCTTTGAGGAGGGGGCGCGCGCTTTCTTT. Its translation is CASSFEEGARAFF.

The gene calls are TRBV5-1 and TRBJ2-5; D perhaps matches TRBD1 (6 bases). Germline CDR1 reads SGHRS; CDR2 reads YFSETQ. Trimming took off 0 bases at V and 5 bases at J, with 17 bases between the two ends. The CDR3 is made up of 16 amino acids. CDR3 DNA sequence: TGCGCCAGCAGCTTGGGGGCAGGGCCCCAGGGGGAGACCCAGTACTTC. It encodes CASSLGAGPQGETQYF.

This rearrangement joins TRBV10-2 to TRBJ2-3, with 14 bases aligning to TRBD2. The CDR3 has 16 amino acids. Germline CDR1 and CDR2: WSHSY and SAAADI. V gave up 5 bases and J gave up 3 bases; unmatched junction bases: 4. The CDR3 sequence: CASSQTSGGATDTQYF. CDR3 DNA sequence: TGCGCCAGCAGTCAGACTAGCGGGGGGGCGACAGATACGCAGTATTTT.

The chain employs TRBV23-1 and TRBJ2-4; 10 bases align to TRBD1. TRBV23-1 is flagged as an ORF with uncertain function. The CDR3 has 15 residues. V was clipped by 6 bases and J by 7 bases; unmatched bases: 9. As DNA, the CDR3 is TGCGCCAGCAGCCCCACGCCGGGACAGGGGAACATTCAGTACTTC. Its protein product is CASSPTPGQGNIQYF.

The CDR3 DNA follows: TGCAGCGCCTTCGGGACATTTGGAAACACCATATATTTT. Its protein is CSAFGTFGNTIYF. The rearrangement links TRBV29-1 to TRBJ1-3, with D possibly matching TRBD1 (6 bases). The ends were cut back, 7 bases at V and 3 bases at J, with 13 bases in the middle. Germline CDR1 SQVTM, CDR2 ANQGSEA. The CDR3 totals 13 residues.

The chain carries TRBV7-9 and TRBJ2-7, with D possibly matching TRBD2 (5 bases). In germline, CDR1 is SEHNR, CDR2 FQNEAQ (reference sequence). Trimming shortened V by 5 bases and J by 1 base, and 15 bases separated the two germline ends. The CDR3 sequence is 15 residues long. The chain's CDR3 is CASSPGGESSYEQYF. In nucleotides, the CDR3 is TGTGCCAGCAGCCCTGGAGGTGAATCTTCCTACGAGCAGTACTTC.

The gene calls are TRBV28 and TRBJ2-1; TRBD2 matches 10 bases. The junction had 7 bases not matched to a gene; V was cut back by 5 bases and J by 12 bases. Germline V gene sequence: CDR1 MDHEN, CDR2 SYDVKM. The CDR3 extends over 13 amino acids. The CDR3 region is CASSPLAGEWQFF. CDR3 DNA sequence: TGTGCCAGCAGTCCTCTAGCGGGAGAGTGGCAGTTCTTC.

The gene calls are TRBV9 and TRBJ1-4, with 8 bases aligning to TRBD1. The CDR3 is 15 amino acids. The V gene end was trimmed by 3 bases and the J gene end by 7 bases; junction bases not matched to a gene: 8. Germline V gives CDR1 SGDLS, CDR2 YYNGEE. This CDR3 reads CASSGFQGAREKLFF. The CDR3 DNA sequence: TGTGCCAGCAGCGGATTCCAGGGGGCTCGTGAAAAACTGTTTTTT.

The CDR3 DNA follows: TGTGCCAGCAAGGGAGGGACAGGGGAGCTTAGGGACACTGAAGCTTTCTTT. This sequence encodes CASKGGTGELRDTEAFF. The gene calls are TRBV2 and TRBJ1-1, with 10 bases aligning to TRBD1. This CDR3 has 17 amino acids. Losses at the gene ends were 7 bases for V and 3 bases for J; bases not matched to a gene: 14. Germline loops: CDR1 SNHLY, CDR2 FYNNEI. Full variable domain (outside the CDR3, taken from reference TRBV2 and TRBJ1-1): EPEVTQTPSHQVTQMGQEVILRCVPISNHLYFYWYRQILGQKVEFLVSFYNNEISEKSEIFDDQFSVERPDGSNFTLKIRSTKLEDSAMYFCASKGGTGELRDTEAFFGQGTRLTVV.